One and the same sample provided the 4 T cell receptor beta chains below, sequenced in a study of blood T cell repertoires in COVID-19. Produced via immunoSEQ multiplex PCR; TCRdb's table is partial and in-frame only. The sample has 150,000 to 200,000 clones; 85% are singletons. Sequences were obtained from peripheral blood. These receptors were obtained from a woman of 80 years or more with COVID-19, enrolled during active disease.

The rearrangement joins TRBV5-1 to TRBJ2-1; TRBD2 might be the D (7 bases). The CDR3 consists of 16 residues. Trimming removed 3 bases at V and 0 bases at J, with 13 bases between. CDR1 and CDR2 (germline): SGHRS, YFSETQ. In DNA form, the CDR3 reads TGCGCCAGCAGCTGGGGCCGGGGGGCCTCCTACAATGAGCAGTTCTTC. As protein: CASSWGRGASYNEQFF.

The chain couples TRBV3-1 (or the pseudogene TRBV3-2) to TRBJ1-1; D is possibly TRBD1 (6 bases). V was cut by 2 bases and J by 4 bases, with 11 bases left in between. The CDR3 is 14 amino acids. The germline gives CDR1 LGHDT, CDR2 YNNKEL (reference sequence). The CDR3 bases are TGTGCCAGCAGCCAAATGCAGGGGCCCACTGAAGCTTTCTTT. This encodes CASSQMQGPTEAFF.

This chain joins TRBV3-1 (or the pseudogene TRBV3-2) and TRBJ1-1, with D hard to call. With 1 base removed from V and 2 bases from J, the gap between germline ends came to 11 bases. This CDR3 is built from 15 residues. CDR1 is LGHDT, CDR2 YNNKEL, per germline (reference sequence). In DNA form, the CDR3 reads TGTGCCAGCAGCCAAGGAGAGGAAAGAAACACTGAAGCTTTCTTT. This encodes CASSQGEERNTEAFF.

The chain joins TRBV19 to TRBJ1-6; D call uncertain. The ends were cut back, 3 bases at V and 9 bases at J, with 12 bases in the middle. In germline, CDR1 is LNHDA, CDR2 SQIVND (reference sequence). The CDR3 contains 14 residues. In DNA form, the CDR3 reads TGTGCCAGTAGTATGAGGGTTTCTGGTTCACCCCTCCACTTT. Protein: CASSMRVSGSPLHF.